This T cell receptor beta chain is drawn from a study of T cells after somatic rescue of genetic block. Here immunoSEQ multiplex PCR was the method, and the copy in TCRdb shows in-frame clones only, minus some. The table includes about 88,000 clones, about nine tenths detected once. The specimen was peripheral blood mononuclear cells (PBMCs). The origin of this receptor is a woman between 18 and 29 years old.

The CDR3 DNA sequence: TGTGCCAGCAGTTTAGCTCTCCCGGGGCTCCCGGGGCAGTACTTC. It translates to CASSLALPGLPGQYF. This rearrangement joins TRBV27 to TRBJ2-7; perhaps D is TRBD1 or TRBD2 (5 bases each). The CDR3 totals 15 residues. V lost 2 bases, J lost 9 bases, and 20 bases lay in between. From germline, CDR1 is MNHEY and CDR2 SMNVEV (reference sequence).